This TCR beta chain was documented in a study of patients and donors after allogeneic stem cell transplantation. To note about this clonotype: Because the CDR3 is missing its conserved closing phenylalanine or tryptophan, this is likely a read error.

The CDR3 loop spans 15 amino acids. Trimming pared 4 bases from V and 7 bases from J, leaving 17 bases between. One entry per CDR3 protein, called by TCRdb with MiXCR from the RT-PCR reads. This table holds more than 850,000 distinct CDR3 sequences, about a sixth found once. The TCR comes from a human donor who was either an allogeneic HSCT recipient or a stem cell or donor lymphocyte infusion donor (not recorded which). It is not recorded whose cells these are; they may come from a transplant donor. The chain employs TRBV12-3 or TRBV12-4 and TRBJ2-4; possible D gene TRBD1, 6 bases. Sequenced input: blood, either unsorted or a sorted T cell fraction (not recorded which). The CDR3: CASSSRFWQGNIQYY. The CDR3 DNA follows: TGTGCCAGCAGTTCTAGATTCTGGCAGGGGAACATTCAGTACTAC.